Below are 27 T cell receptor beta chains sequenced from a single sample in a study of shared clonotypes between healthy human individuals. The table came from immunoSEQ multiplex PCR; TCRdb's copy has only in-frame clones and leaves some out. The table has about 1,900,000 clones, approximately 94% seen once. Naive CD8 cells lacked CD45RO, underwent positive selection for CCR7 and left out terminally differentiated effector memory CD45RA+ cells. Specimen: naive CD8+ T cells sorted from blood. The receptors were gathered from a man between 18 and 35 years old in good health.

The chain couples TRBV27 to TRBJ2-3; the match to TRBD1 covers 7 bases. Germline-derived CDR1 and CDR2 are MNHEY and SMNVEV (reference sequence). CDR3 length: 14 residues. The J segment lost 4 bases and the V segment lost 6 bases, leaving 7 bases of the junction unmatched. The CDR3 region has the DNA TGTGCCAGCAGCCGACAGGGTACAGCAGATACGCAGTATTTT. Its protein is CASSRQGTADTQYF.

This chain connects TRBV7-9 to TRBJ1-1, with D tentatively TRBD1 (5 bases). The length of the CDR3 is 15 residues. Germline V gene lookup returns CDR1 SEHNR and CDR2 FQNEAQ (reference sequence). Trimming removed 3 bases at V and 6 bases at J, with 17 bases between. CDR3 DNA: TGTGCCAGCAGCTTGGGGGGAGGCGAACTCCCTGAAGCTTTCTTT. It codes for CASSLGGGELPEAFF.

In nucleotides, the CDR3 is TGTGCCAGTCTTGGACTTACGGATACGCAGTATTTT. Encoded protein: CASLGLTDTQYF. The chain couples TRBV5-6 to TRBJ2-3; TRBD2 is a possible D gene (5 bases). The germline V and J ends were trimmed by 8 bases and 6 bases, with 13 bases remaining between them. Germline lookup yields CDR1 SGHDT and CDR2 YYEEEE. The CDR3 covers 12 residues.

This rearrangement joins TRBV30 to TRBJ1-5; the D gene is possibly TRBD1 (5 bases). Per germline, CDR1 GTSNPN and CDR2 SVGIG (reference sequence). V gave up 0 bases and J gave up 3 bases, with 6 bases separating them. This CDR3 spans 13 amino acids. The DNA for the CDR3 is TGTGCCTGGAGTGTAGGGGTCAATCAGCCCCAGCATTTT. It is translated as CAWSVGVNQPQHF. Supplemented by reference TRBV30 and TRBJ1-5, the full variable domain reads SQTIHQWPATLVQPVGSPLSLECTVEGTSNPNLYWYRQAAGRGLQLLFYSVGIGQISSEVPQNLSASRPQDRQFILSSKKLLLSDSGFYLCAWSVGVNQPQHFGDGTRLSIL.

This clone has only a few counts. The CDR3 DNA reads TGTGCCAGCAGTGAAGCGGGGCCAGTCTCTGGAAACACCATATATTTT. This translates into CASSEAGPVSGNTIYF. The V and J genes are TRBV2 and TRBJ1-3; D possibly corresponds to TRBD1 (5 bases). The germline gives CDR1 SNHLY, CDR2 FYNNEI. Trimming took off 0 bases at V and 0 bases at J, with 9 bases between the two ends. The CDR3 extends over 16 amino acids.

The chain recombines TRBV5-6 with TRBJ2-7; 10 nucleotides match TRBD1. CDR1 and CDR2 (germline): SGHDT, YYEEEE. V lost 3 bases to trimming and J lost 4 bases; unmatched junction nucleotides: 7. This CDR3 has 15 amino acids. CDR3 nucleotide sequence: TGTGCCAGCAGCTCTCAGGACAGGGGGTGGTACGAGCAGTACTTC. This encodes CASSSQDRGWYEQYF. Full variable domain (rest looked up from reference TRBV5-6 and TRBJ2-7): DAGVTQSPTHLIKTRGQQVTLRCSPKSGHDTVSWYQQALGQGPQFIFQYYEEEERQRGNFPDRFSGHQFPNYSSELNVNALLLGDSALYLCASSSQDRGWYEQYFGPGTRLTVT.

The chain links TRBV5-5 to TRBJ2-7, with D unresolved. This CDR3 region has 13 residues. Germline assignment: CDR1 SGHKS and CDR2 YYEKEE (reference sequence). V was pared by 2 bases and J by 2 bases, with 8 bases between. CDR3 region: CASSFRPAYEQYF. CDR3 DNA: TGTGCCAGCAGCTTTCGGCCAGCCTACGAGCAGTACTTC. The complete variable domain, with remaining parts taken from reference TRBV5-5 and TRBJ2-7, reads DAGVTQSPTHLIKTRGQQVTLRCSPISGHKSVSWYQQVLGQGPQFIFQYYEKEERGRGNFPDRFSARQFPNYSSELNVNALLLGDSALYLCASSFRPAYEQYFGPGTRLTVT.

Remarks on this clone: Sequence at one end of the junction differs from germline and may be a read error. V gene TRBV7-7 combines with J gene TRBJ1-6; D gene uncertain. The CDR3 covers 13 residues. CDR1 and CDR2 from the germline V gene are SSHAT and FNYEAQ (reference sequence). As DNA, the CDR3 is TGTGCTAGCAGCTTAGAACCGAATTCACCCCTCCACTTT. It specifies CASSLEPNSPLHF. Looking up the rest from reference TRBV7-7 and TRBJ1-6 gives the full variable domain: GAGVSQSPRYKVTKRGQDVTLRCDPISSHATLYWYQQALGQGPEFLTYFNYEAQPDKSGLPSDRFSAERPEGSISTLTIQRTEQRDSAMYRCASSLEPNSPLHFGNGTRLTVT.

The rearrangement links TRBV6-5 to TRBJ2-7, with D perhaps TRBD2 (5 bases). There are 14 residues in the CDR3. The germline V gene encodes CDR1 MNHEY and CDR2 SVGAGI. Deletions cut 10 bases from V and 0 bases from J, with 16 bases between. The CDR3 nucleotides are TGTGCCACCCGGGGTATGGCTTACTCCTACGAGCAGTACTTC. Translated: CATRGMAYSYEQYF.

Concerning this clone: Other nucleotide sequences from this sample produce the same CDR3. This chain uses TRBV6-5 with TRBJ2-7, with D tentatively TRBD2 (5 bases). Germline CDR1 MNHEY, CDR2 SVGAGI. V lost 6 bases and J lost 1, with 7 bases in between. This CDR3 is 12 amino acids long. The DNA for the CDR3 is TGTGCCAGCAGCCGGGATTCCTACGAGCAGTACTTC. It is translated as CASSRDSYEQYF.

The chain carries TRBV6-5 and TRBJ2-3; D call uncertain. Germline CDR1 is MNHEY and CDR2 is SVGAGI. There are 11 residues in the CDR3. The ends were cut back, 7 bases at V and 6 bases at J, with 8 bases in the middle. CDR3 bases: TGTGCCAGCAATTTTGGGGATACGCAGTATTTT. It encodes CASNFGDTQYF.

V and J are TRBV9 and TRBJ2-1; the D gene could be TRBD1 or TRBD2 (5 bases each). The CDR3 spans 14 residues. Per the germline V gene, CDR1 is SGDLS and CDR2 is YYNGEE. Trimming removed 5 bases from V and 5 bases from J, with 14 bases in between. For the CDR3, the DNA is TGTGCCAGCAGGGGTGGGGGACCAAACAATGAGCAGTTCTTC. It is translated as CASRGGGPNNEQFF.

The rearrangement joins TRBV19 to TRBJ1-1; D is uncertain. Trimming pared 6 bases from V and 6 bases from J, leaving 17 bases between. Germline V gene sequence: CDR1 LNHDA, CDR2 SQIVND (reference sequence). The CDR3 length is 14 residues. The CDR3 DNA follows: TGTGCCAGTAGCCGGGTGGCGGGTGCCGCTGAAGCTTTCTTT. It encodes CASSRVAGAAEAFF.

The chain is built from TRBV4-2 and TRBJ1-2; no reliable D call. The germline CDR1 and CDR2 sequences are LGHNA and YNFKEQ. This CDR3 is built from 14 residues. Trimming removed 3 bases from V and 1 base from J, with 9 bases in between. DNA of the CDR3: TGTGCCAGCAGCCATACAGAGAATAACTATGGCTACACCTTC. Protein: CASSHTENNYGYTF.

The genes are TRBV7-3 and TRBJ2-3; 11 nucleotides match TRBD2. V gave up 5 bases and J gave up 3 bases; unmatched junction bases: 7. CDR3 length: 16 amino acids. Germline CDR1 reads SGHTA; CDR2 reads FQGTGA. CDR3 in DNA: TGTGCCAGCAGCAGATATAGCGGGGGGGCAACAGATACGCAGTATTTT. Translated, it gives CASSRYSGGATDTQYF.

About this clone: Other DNA sequences from this sample encode an identical CDR3 as well. V gene TRBV9 combines with J gene TRBJ1-1; no definite D call. CDR1 and CDR2 (germline): SGDLS, YYNGEE. The CDR3 has 13 amino acids. V lost 4 bases, J lost 3 bases, and 10 bases lay in between. CDR3 in amino acids: CASSLGGDTEAFF. In nucleotides, the CDR3 is TGTGCCAGCAGCCTCGGTGGGGACACTGAAGCTTTCTTT.

This chain links TRBV2 with TRBJ1-5; D might be TRBD1 (5 bases). V was shortened by 3 bases and J by 3 bases, with 6 bases between the two germline ends. The CDR3 runs to 13 residues. Per germline, CDR1 SNHLY and CDR2 FYNNEI. CDR3 sequence: CASSDRDNQPQHF. The CDR3 nucleotides read TGTGCCAGCAGTGACAGGGACAATCAGCCCCAGCATTTT.

A remark on this clone: The same CDR3 can be traced to other DNA sequences in this sample. The genes are TRBV11-2 and TRBJ2-7, with D maybe TRBD1 (5 bases). The CDR3 has 15 residues. V was shortened by 1 base and J by 0 bases, with 10 bases between the two germline ends. Germline loops: CDR1 SGHAT, CDR2 FQNNGV. Written as DNA, the CDR3 is TGTGCCAGCAGCTTAGGGGGCGGCACCTCCTACGAGCAGTACTTC. The encoded protein is CASSLGGGTSYEQYF.

The chain recombines TRBV29-1 with TRBJ2-3; D possibly matches TRBD1 or TRBD2 (6 bases each). Germline CDR1 and CDR2: SQVTM and ANQGSEA. The V and J ends lost 6 bases and 2 bases respectively, with 18 bases between them. This CDR3 region has 15 residues. CDR3 residues: CSVLLARGPTDTQYF. The CDR3 DNA sequence: TGCAGCGTCTTACTGGCCCGGGGGCCCACAGATACGCAGTATTTT.

Note on this clone: The sample carries other DNA sequences with the same CDR3. J is TRBJ2-3 and V is TRBV27; D may be TRBD2 (5 bases). V lost 3 bases and J lost 4, with 8 bases in between. The CDR3 runs to 13 residues. Looked up from germline, CDR1 is MNHEY and CDR2 is SMNVEV (reference sequence). The CDR3: CASSFGVADTQYF. The CDR3 DNA is TGTGCCAGCAGTTTCGGGGTCGCAGATACGCAGTATTTT.

Written as DNA, the CDR3 is TGTGCCAGCAGCTCTACCCAGGGGCTCTTCTCTGGGGCCAACGTCCTGACTTTC. It yields the protein CASSSTQGLFSGANVLTF. This chain uses TRBV7-9 with TRBJ2-6; maybe TRBD1 (6 bases). CDR1 is SEHNR, CDR2 FQNEAQ, per germline (reference sequence). V lost 4 bases, J lost 0 bases, and 16 bases lay in between. The CDR3 spans 18 residues.

This chain joins TRBV13 and TRBJ2-5; TRBD2 matches at 10 bases. Germline V gene lookup returns CDR1 PRHDT and CDR2 FYEKMQ (reference sequence). CDR3 length equals 16 residues. V gave up 4 bases and J gave up 2 bases; unmatched junction bases: 7. CDR3 residues: CASSSAGTSVQETQYF. CDR3 DNA: TGTGCCAGCAGCTCAGCCGGGACTAGCGTACAAGAGACCCAGTACTTC.

In this sample, this clone turned up once. The chain uses TRBV5-6 and TRBJ1-5; possibly TRBD1 for D (5 bases). Trimming removed 7 bases at V and 0 bases at J, with 8 bases between. CDR3 size: 13 residues. CDR1 SGHDT and CDR2 YYEEEE come from the germline V gene. The CDR3 bases are TGTGCCAGCTCGACAGATAGCAATCAGCCCCAGCATTTT. This encodes CASSTDSNQPQHF.

The CDR3 sequence: CASSLIPGAGQETQYF. The DNA of the CDR3 is TGTGCCAGCAGTTTAATACCTGGGGCAGGCCAAGAGACCCAGTACTTC. The genes are TRBV27 and TRBJ2-5; D might be TRBD1 (5 bases). CDR3 length: 16 residues. V was shortened by 2 bases and J by 1 base, with 14 bases between the two germline ends. The germline V gene encodes CDR1 MNHEY and CDR2 SMNVEV (reference sequence).

The chain recombines TRBV7-9 with TRBJ2-1; tentative D call: TRBD1 (7 bases). Trimming stripped 5 bases from V and 8 bases from J, with 19 bases between. Germline V gene lookup returns CDR1 SEHNR and CDR2 FQNEAQ (reference sequence). CDR3 length: 15 amino acids. As DNA, the CDR3 is TGTGCCAGCAGCCGAGCCGACAGGGAGGACCATGAGCAGTTCTTC. It is translated as CASSRADREDHEQFF.

The CDR3 DNA is TGCGCCAGCAGCCCCTCAATTGGGACTTCAGAGACCCAGTACTTC. Amino acids: CASSPSIGTSETQYF. J is TRBJ2-5 and V is TRBV4-1; tentatively, D is TRBD2 (6 bases). Looked up from germline, CDR1 is MGHRA and CDR2 is YSYEKL. V lost 4 bases and J 4 bases, leaving 16 bases between the germline ends. This CDR3 is 15 amino acids long.

The V and J genes are TRBV6-6 and TRBJ2-2; 7 bases fit TRBD1. This CDR3 comprises 16 residues. In germline, CDR1 is MNHNY, CDR2 SVGAGI (reference sequence). V lost 2 bases and J lost 7; bases outside the gene matches: 10. The CDR3 protein is CASSYVGGPGGGELFF. CDR3 nucleotide sequence: TGTGCCAGCAGTTACGTTGGGGGTCCAGGGGGCGGGGAGCTGTTTTTT.